Described below is a single T cell receptor (beta chain) sequence and its context. Its specificity is unknown. Method: immunoSEQ multiplex PCR; TCRdb's copy keeps in-frame clones and lacks some. This sample carries approximately 100,000 clones, about 82% of them seen once, and the ten largest clones take roughly 1.4%. This entry belongs to a study of T cell responses to AZD1222 COVID-19 vaccine. Study at large: Pooling covered second doses at about 4 or about 12 weeks. General study results and limits: Samples come after the peak T cell response, not at day 14. It should be noted that donors were predominantly white British and more often female, and clonal diversity was possibly underestimated.

The sequencing here drew on peripheral blood, taken on day 0 of AZD1222 vaccination. The TCR comes from an adult in good health.

The CDR3 DNA reads as TGTGCCAGCAGTTTATATTCCTCCTACAATGAGCAGTTCTTC. Encoded protein: CASSLYSSYNEQFF. The chain couples TRBV27 to TRBJ2-1; D remains unclear. CDR3 size: 14 residues. The V end was cut by 1 base, the J end by 0 bases, with 4 bases between. The germline gives CDR1 MNHEY, CDR2 SMNVEV (reference sequence).